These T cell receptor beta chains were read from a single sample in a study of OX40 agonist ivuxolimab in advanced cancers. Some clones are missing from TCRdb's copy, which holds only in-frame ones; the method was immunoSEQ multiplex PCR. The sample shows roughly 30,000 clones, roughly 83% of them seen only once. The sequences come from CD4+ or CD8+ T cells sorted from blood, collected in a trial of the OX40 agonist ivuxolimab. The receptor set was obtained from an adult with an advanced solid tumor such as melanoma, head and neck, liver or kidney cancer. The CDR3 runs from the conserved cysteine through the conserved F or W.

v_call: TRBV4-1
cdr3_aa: CASSQAGESNQPQHF

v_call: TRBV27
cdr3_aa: CASSPFRGLGETQYF

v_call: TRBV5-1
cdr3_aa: CASSWDGANYGYTF

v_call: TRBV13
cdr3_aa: CASSPPPGQPSYEQYF

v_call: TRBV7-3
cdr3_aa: CAGSLAPGELFF

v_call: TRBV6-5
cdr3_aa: CASSDGQGHTEAFF

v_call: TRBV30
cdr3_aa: CAAPGAGTEAFF

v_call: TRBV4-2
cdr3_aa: CASSPGQGFTEAFF

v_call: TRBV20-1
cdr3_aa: CSARAAYGYTF

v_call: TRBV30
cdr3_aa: CAWGTGWYEQYF

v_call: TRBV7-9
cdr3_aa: CASSSQGGLAGMVQETQYF

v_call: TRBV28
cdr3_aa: CASSLTGTAPYEQYF

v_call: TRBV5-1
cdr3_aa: CASSWGTGNYEQYF

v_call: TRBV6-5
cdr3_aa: CASSYGRTGPYTF

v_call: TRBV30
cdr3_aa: CAWRAGTFNGYTF

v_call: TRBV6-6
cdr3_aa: CASYRGNTIYF

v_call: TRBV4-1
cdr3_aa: CASSQVDQGATEAFF

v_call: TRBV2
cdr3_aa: CASSDGELFF